This entry describes one T cell receptor (beta chain). The antigen is undetermined. This sample is drawn from a study of OX40 agonist ivuxolimab in advanced cancers. Overall study: Ivuxolimab, which is an agonistic anti-OX40 (CD134) antibody, was administered to the patients. Whole-study results and caveats: Expanded clones were, on average, more numerous in CD8+ T cells than in CD4+.

The assay was immunoSEQ multiplex PCR, and TCRdb's table has in-frame clones only and misses some. This sample has around 58,000 clones; more than 85% occur once, and the top ten carry 1.4%. In germline, CDR1 is SNHLY, CDR2 FYNNEI. Between the trimmed V and J ends, which lost 6 bases and 0 bases, there was a span of 15 bases. The CDR3 has 15 residues. This sequence originates from an adult with an advanced solid tumor such as melanoma, head and neck, liver or kidney cancer. Specimen: CD4+ or CD8+ T cells sorted from blood, collected in a trial of the OX40 agonist ivuxolimab. The chain uses TRBV2 and TRBJ2-7; no clear D gene. CDR3 residues: CASRFGPQSSYEQYF. The CDR3 coding sequence is TGTGCCAGCAGATTTGGCCCCCAAAGCTCCTACGAGCAGTACTTC. The full variable domain, completed using reference TRBV2 and TRBJ2-7, is EPEVTQTPSHQVTQMGQEVILRCVPISNHLYFYWYRQILGQKVEFLVSFYNNEISEKSEIFDDQFSVERPDGSNFTLKIRSTKLEDSAMYFCASRFGPQSSYEQYFGPGTRLTVT.